This T cell receptor (beta chain) was documented in a study of long-term antiretroviral therapy in people with HIV. General study findings and limits: Diversity increased after ART yet remained lower than in transplant donor controls.

The assay used was immunoSEQ (version v3.0), run at survey level. TCRdb's copy holds only in-frame clones and misses some; the assay was immunoSEQ multiplex PCR. The sample has about 20,000 clones; roughly 78% are singletons. As regards this clone: The antigen remains unidentified.

The CDR3 has 17 amino acids. The germline V gene encodes CDR1 MNHEY and CDR2 SMNVEV (reference sequence). V was pared by 3 bases and J by 5 bases, with 10 bases of the junction left unmatched. This chain joins TRBV27 and TRBJ1-2; 12 bases match TRBD1. The specimen was unsorted PBMCs, collected 0.2 years after starting antiretroviral therapy. The source is a woman between 35 and 50 years old with HIV. This chain's CDR3 is CASSFGTGGAGPYGYTF. For the CDR3, the DNA is TGTGCCAGCAGTTTCGGGACAGGGGGCGCGGGGCCGTATGGCTACACCTTC.